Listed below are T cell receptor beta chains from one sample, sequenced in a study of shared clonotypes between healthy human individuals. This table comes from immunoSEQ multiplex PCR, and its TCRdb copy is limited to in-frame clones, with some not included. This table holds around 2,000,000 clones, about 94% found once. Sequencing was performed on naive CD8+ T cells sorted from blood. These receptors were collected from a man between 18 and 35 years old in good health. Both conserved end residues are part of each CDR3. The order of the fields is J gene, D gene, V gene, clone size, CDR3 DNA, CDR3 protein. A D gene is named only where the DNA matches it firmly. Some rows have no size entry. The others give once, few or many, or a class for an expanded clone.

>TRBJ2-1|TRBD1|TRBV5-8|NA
TGTGCCAGCAGCTTCGGGACAGGGGTCAATGAGCAGTTCTTC
CASSFGTGVNEQFF
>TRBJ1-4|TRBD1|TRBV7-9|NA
TGTGCCAGCAGCCCAGGGACAGGGGAGCTTTTGGTTGAAAAACTGTTTTTT
CASSPGTGELLVEKLFF
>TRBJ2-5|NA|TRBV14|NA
TGTGCCAGCAGCCAAGAACAATGGCCCCAAGAGACCCAGTACTTC
CASSQEQWPQETQYF
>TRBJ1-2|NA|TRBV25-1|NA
TGTGCCAGCAGTGCGGGGCTTTACTACACCTTC
CASSAGLYYTF
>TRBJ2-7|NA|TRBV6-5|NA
TGTGCCAGCATGGGTCTTTGGGGGGCCGACTACGAGCAGTACTTC
CASMGLWGADYEQYF
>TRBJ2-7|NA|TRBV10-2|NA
TGCGCCAGCGGGGACACCTCCTACGAGCAGTACTTC
CASGDTSYEQYF
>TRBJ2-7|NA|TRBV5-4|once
TGTGCCAGCAGCTCGCCCTGGGGGGAGCAGTACTTC
CASSSPWGEQYF
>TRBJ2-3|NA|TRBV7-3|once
TGTGCCAGCAGCTTACGGAAGACAGATACGCAGTATTTT
CASSLRKTDTQYF
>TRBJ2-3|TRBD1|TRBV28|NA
TGTGCCAGCAGTTTGGCTTTGGGACAGGGGGTACCCACAGATACGCAGTATTTT
CASSLALGQGVPTDTQYF
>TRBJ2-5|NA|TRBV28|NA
TGTGCCAGCAGTTTCGGTGAGACCCAGTACTTC
CASSFGETQYF
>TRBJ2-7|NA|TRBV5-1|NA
TGCGCCAGCAGCACTACAGGGAGTTCCTACGAGCAGTACTTC
CASSTTGSSYEQYF
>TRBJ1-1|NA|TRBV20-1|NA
TGCAGTGTTAAACTGGGAGGGGAAGCTTTCTTT
CSVKLGGEAFF
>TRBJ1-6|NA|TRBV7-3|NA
TGTGCCAGCAGCTTAGGGGGGCAGGGATCACCCCTCCACTTT
CASSLGGQGSPLHF
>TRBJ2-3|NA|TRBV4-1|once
TGCGCCAGCAGCCAAGAGGAGGGGGAAGTTCCTAGCACAGATACGCAGTATTTT
CASSQEEGEVPSTDTQYF